The next 9 T cell receptor beta chains were all read from a single sample in a study of CD8 T cells in Susac syndrome. Random hexamers were used to reverse transcribe about 0.5 to 1 ug of RNA. TCRdb passed the immunoSEQ multiplex PCR reads through MiXCR, listing each CDR3 protein once. The sample lists some 77,000 distinct CDR3 sequences, roughly 91% occurring once. The sequencing sample was made of CD4+ T cells from PBMCs. The receptors here all came from a human donor with Susac syndrome.

This chain connects TRBV28 to TRBJ2-1, with D maybe TRBD1 (6 bases). Germline lookup yields CDR1 MDHEN and CDR2 SYDVKM. Trimming removed 5 bases from V and 8 bases from J, with 19 bases in between. The CDR3 is 15 amino acids. The CDR3 bases are TGTGCCAGCAGTAAAGGACAGCTAGCCCGGCATGAGCAGTTCTTC. Protein sequence: CASSKGQLARHEQFF.

V usage is TRBV29-1 and J usage is TRBJ2-5, with 10 nucleotides matching TRBD2. From germline, CDR1 is SQVTM and CDR2 ANQGSEA. The CDR3 length is 15 residues. The ends lost 7 bases at V and 1 base at J; junction bases unmatched: 9. This chain's CDR3 is CSESPLAGAQETQYF. The CDR3 region has the DNA TGCAGCGAGAGTCCCCTAGCGGGGGCCCAAGAGACCCAGTACTTC.

V and J are TRBV20-1 and TRBJ1-6; tentative D call: TRBD1 (6 bases). This CDR3 is 14 amino acids long. The V gene's germline CDR1 is DFQATT and CDR2 SNEGSKA (reference sequence). V was pared by 5 bases and J by 8 bases, with 16 bases between. As DNA, the CDR3 is TGCAGTGCTGAAGTTGGGGGGGCGGATTCACCCCTCCACTTT. Translated, it gives CSAEVGGADSPLHF.

This chain links TRBV13 with TRBJ2-7; 9 positions agree with TRBD1. Trimming took 5 bases from V and 1 from J; bases not matched to a gene: 9. Germline V lookup: CDR1 PRHDT, CDR2 FYEKMQ (reference sequence). This CDR3 is built from 16 residues. CDR3 nucleotides: TGTGCCAGCAGCCCTAAGGGGGGACAGGGATCCTACGAGCAGTACTTC. Amino acids: CASSPKGGQGSYEQYF. The full variable domain, completed using reference TRBV13 and TRBJ2-7, is AAGVIQSPRHLIKEKRETATLKCYPIPRHDTVYWYQQGPGQDPQFLISFYEKMQSDKGSIPDRFSAQQFSDYHSELNMSSLELGDSALYFCASSPKGGQGSYEQYFGPGTRLTVT.

The gene calls are TRBV6-1 and TRBJ2-5, with 9 nucleotides matching TRBD1. This CDR3 has 16 residues. CDR1 is MNHNS, CDR2 SASEGT, per germline. J was trimmed by 5 bases and V by 6 bases; bases with no gene match: 13. CDR3 nucleotide sequence: TGTGCCAGCAGGAAAGTTCCCGGGACAGGGAGGGAGACCCAGTACTTC. Residues: CASRKVPGTGRETQYF.

V is TRBV10-3 and J is TRBJ1-5; TRBD1 is a possible D gene (5 bases). Germline CDR1 is ENHRY and CDR2 is SYGVKD. This CDR3 has 12 amino acids. With 10 bases removed from V and 7 bases from J, the gap between germline ends came to 14 bases. Written as DNA, the CDR3 is TGTGCCAACCATGGGAGGGACCAGCCCCAGCATTTT. It encodes CANHGRDQPQHF.

The chain combines TRBV5-1 with TRBJ2-2; D gene uncertain. CDR3 length equals 17 residues. V shed 2 bases and J shed 1 base, with 15 bases lying between them. CDR1 is SGHRS and CDR2 is YFSETQ in the germline V gene. The CDR3 loop is CASSLPKGLLNTGELFF. In DNA, the CDR3 is TGCGCCAGCAGCTTACCAAAAGGTCTCCTGAACACCGGGGAGCTGTTTTTT.

This clonotype appeared once. This chain links TRBV7-2 with TRBJ2-3; D remains unclear. CDR1 is SGHTA, CDR2 FQGNSA, per germline. Trimming removed 4 bases at V and 2 bases at J, with 4 bases between. The CDR3 runs to 12 residues. The CDR3 spells CASSSYTDTQYF. For the CDR3, the DNA is TGTGCCAGCAGCTCCTACACAGATACGCAGTATTTT.

Here the CDR3 DNA reads TGTGCCAGCAGTACCCGTTTGAACACTGAAGCTTTCTTT. Encoded protein: CASSTRLNTEAFF. The V call is TRBV12-3 or TRBV12-4, the J call TRBJ1-1; D is unresolved. V lost 5 bases, J lost 0 bases, and 7 bases lay in between. The CDR3 consists of 13 residues.